Listed below are T cell receptor beta chains from one sample, sequenced in a study of blood T cell repertoires in COVID-19. Sequenced by immunoSEQ multiplex PCR; TCRdb stores in-frame clones only, minus some. The sample records tens of thousands of clones, roughly 80% being singletons. Sequenced input: peripheral blood. These receptor sequences come from a human donor in a cohort sampled during active COVID-19. The CDR3 runs from the conserved cysteine through the conserved F or W. The D gene is left open where the match is weak. A clone size is listed for some rows: how often the clone was seen (once, few, many), or a class if it is expanded.

CDR3 length: 14; clone size: once; J gene: TRBJ2-1; V gene: TRBV30; D gene: -; CDR3 protein: CAWSHMGTYNEQFF; CDR3 DNA: TGTGCCTGGAGTCACATGGGCACCTACAATGAGCAGTTCTTC
CDR3 length: 17; clone size: -; J gene: TRBJ1-1; V gene: TRBV5-6; D gene: TRBD1; CDR3 protein: CASTSRTGARMNTEAFF; CDR3 DNA: TGTGCCAGCACCTCCCGAACAGGGGCGAGAATGAACACTGAAGCTTTCTTT
CDR3 length: 13; clone size: -; J gene: TRBJ2-7; V gene: TRBV4-3; D gene: -; CDR3 protein: CASSQGRSYEQYF; CDR3 DNA: TGCGCCAGCAGCCAAGGGAGGAGCTACGAGCAGTACTTC
CDR3 length: 13; clone size: few; J gene: TRBJ2-7; V gene: TRBV30; D gene: -; CDR3 protein: CAWSHGLSYEQYF; CDR3 DNA: TGTGCCTGGAGCCATGGCTTAAGCTACGAGCAGTACTTC
CDR3 length: 15; clone size: -; J gene: TRBJ1-5; V gene: TRBV7-9; D gene: -; CDR3 protein: CASSSTDRSNQPQHF; CDR3 DNA: TGTGCCAGCAGCTCGACCGACAGGAGCAATCAGCCCCAGCATTTT
CDR3 length: 17; clone size: -; J gene: TRBJ2-2; V gene: TRBV7-2; D gene: -; CDR3 protein: CASSLDGGSGNTGELFF; CDR3 DNA: TGTGCCAGCAGCTTAGACGGGGGAAGCGGGAACACCGGGGAGCTGTTTTTT
CDR3 length: 18; clone size: once; J gene: TRBJ1-3; V gene: TRBV5-1; D gene: TRBD1; CDR3 protein: CASSLVGDRLHSGNTIYF; CDR3 DNA: TGCGCCAGCAGCTTGGTGGGGGACAGGCTACACTCTGGAAACACCATATATTTT
CDR3 length: 15; clone size: -; J gene: TRBJ1-4; V gene: TRBV9; D gene: -; CDR3 protein: CASSPSAGSSEKLFF; CDR3 DNA: TGTGCCAGCAGCCCAAGTGCGGGTTCTAGTGAAAAACTGTTTTTT
CDR3 length: 12; clone size: -; J gene: TRBJ2-1; V gene: TRBV9; D gene: -; CDR3 protein: CASSVGGLEQFF; CDR3 DNA: TGTGCCAGCAGCGTAGGAGGGTTAGAGCAGTTCTTC
CDR3 length: 15; clone size: -; J gene: TRBJ2-3; V gene: TRBV7-2; D gene: -; CDR3 protein: CASSPGPGYTDTQYF; CDR3 DNA: TGTGCCAGCAGCCCGGGTCCTGGTTACACAGATACGCAGTATTTT
CDR3 length: 16; clone size: -; J gene: TRBJ2-3; V gene: TRBV18; D gene: -; CDR3 protein: CASSPRGSFSTDTQYF; CDR3 DNA: TGTGCCAGCTCACCACGGGGCAGTTTCAGCACAGATACGCAGTATTTT
CDR3 length: 14; clone size: -; J gene: TRBJ1-2; V gene: TRBV5-6; D gene: -; CDR3 protein: CASSPVLWSGGYTF; CDR3 DNA: TGTGCCAGCAGCCCGGTCCTATGGTCGGGTGGCTACACCTTC
CDR3 length: 16; clone size: -; J gene: TRBJ1-1; V gene: TRBV7-9; D gene: TRBD1; CDR3 protein: CASSHPLGQDNTEAFF; CDR3 DNA: TGTGCCAGCAGCCATCCACTAGGACAGGATAACACTGAAGCTTTCTTT
CDR3 length: 13; clone size: -; J gene: TRBJ1-5; V gene: TRBV4-3; D gene: -; CDR3 protein: CASSQNRVQPQHF; CDR3 DNA: TGCGCCAGCAGCCAAAACAGGGTCCAGCCCCAGCATTTT
CDR3 length: 14; clone size: -; J gene: TRBJ2-7; V gene: TRBV5-1; D gene: TRBD2; CDR3 protein: CASSPGTSGGEQYF; CDR3 DNA: TGCGCCAGCAGCCCGGGGACTAGCGGGGGAGAGCAGTACTTC
CDR3 length: 15; clone size: -; J gene: TRBJ1-2; V gene: TRBV15; D gene: -; CDR3 protein: CATSNPAGANYGYTF; CDR3 DNA: TGTGCCACCAGCAACCCGGCGGGGGCGAACTATGGCTACACCTTC
CDR3 length: 15; clone size: -; J gene: TRBJ1-1; V gene: TRBV10-2; D gene: TRBD1; CDR3 protein: CASRTGGRGNTEAFF; CDR3 DNA: TGCGCCAGCAGGACAGGGGGAAGGGGAAACACTGAAGCTTTCTTT
CDR3 length: 16; clone size: once; J gene: TRBJ2-3; V gene: TRBV21-1; D gene: -; CDR3 protein: CASSKRIRGPKDTQYF; CDR3 DNA: TGTGCCAGCAGCAAAAGAATCAGGGGCCCCAAAGATACGCAGTATTTT
CDR3 length: 14; clone size: -; J gene: TRBJ2-1; V gene: TRBV9; D gene: -; CDR3 protein: CASSDRVDLNEQFF; CDR3 DNA: TGTGCCAGCAGCGACAGGGTTGACCTGAATGAGCAGTTCTTC
CDR3 length: 16; clone size: -; J gene: TRBJ1-5; V gene: TRBV15; D gene: TRBD1; CDR3 protein: CATSRDRGTGDQPQHF; CDR3 DNA: TGTGCCACCAGCAGAGATCGCGGGACAGGGGATCAGCCCCAGCATTTT
CDR3 length: 15; clone size: -; J gene: TRBJ2-7; V gene: TRBV7-2; D gene: -; CDR3 protein: CASSLAPITNYEQYF; CDR3 DNA: TGTGCCAGCAGCTTAGCCCCTATCACTAACTACGAGCAGTACTTC
CDR3 length: 15; clone size: -; J gene: TRBJ1-6; V gene: TRBV30; D gene: -; CDR3 protein: CAWSGVIGPGSPLHF; CDR3 DNA: TGTGCCTGGAGTGGGGTAATAGGCCCGGGGTCACCCCTCCACTTT
CDR3 length: 17; clone size: -; J gene: TRBJ2-2; V gene: TRBV28; D gene: TRBD1; CDR3 protein: CASSSSGQGAITGELFF; CDR3 DNA: TGTGCCAGCAGTTCCTCCGGACAGGGGGCGATAACCGGGGAGCTGTTTTTT
CDR3 length: 16; clone size: -; J gene: TRBJ1-5; V gene: TRBV30; D gene: TRBD1; CDR3 protein: CAWSDTGAYSNQPQHF; CDR3 DNA: TGTGCCTGGAGCGATACAGGGGCATATAGCAATCAGCCCCAGCATTTT
CDR3 length: 16; clone size: -; J gene: TRBJ2-3; V gene: TRBV4-1; D gene: TRBD2; CDR3 protein: CASSLTTSGATDTQYF; CDR3 DNA: TGCGCCAGCAGCTTAACGACTAGCGGGGCGACAGATACGCAGTATTTT
CDR3 length: 11; clone size: -; J gene: TRBJ1-2; V gene: TRBV7-2; D gene: -; CDR3 protein: CASSLGQSRTF; CDR3 DNA: TGTGCCAGCAGCTTAGGACAGTCAAGGACCTTC
CDR3 length: 15; clone size: -; J gene: TRBJ2-5; V gene: TRBV18; D gene: -; CDR3 protein: CASSLNQGTQETQYF; CDR3 DNA: TGTGCCAGCTCACTCAACCAGGGAACCCAAGAGACCCAGTACTTC
CDR3 length: 13; clone size: few; J gene: TRBJ1-6; V gene: TRBV11-3; D gene: TRBD1; CDR3 protein: CASSLGTGTAVVF; CDR3 DNA: TGTGCCAGCAGCTTAGGGACCGGGACAGCAGTCGTGTTT
CDR3 length: 16; clone size: -; J gene: TRBJ2-1; V gene: TRBV5-6; D gene: TRBD2; CDR3 protein: CASSSRWSGGRSEQFF; CDR3 DNA: TGTGCCAGCAGCTCGCGTTGGAGCGGGGGACGAAGTGAGCAGTTCTTC